The clone carrying this T cell receptor beta chain was found a few times. This sample is drawn from a study of CD8+ T cells in alopecia areata. Extracted RNA was reverse transcribed, and the resulting cDNA served as sequencing template. The repertoire was sequenced with immunoSEQ multiplex PCR; TCRdb's copy has only in-frame clones and lacks some. The table records 55,000 to 65,000 clones, roughly two fifths of them present only once. Trimming took 4 bases from V and 3 from J; bases not matched to a gene: 12. Germline V lookup: CDR1 ENHRY, CDR2 SYGVKD. The CDR3 runs to 16 residues. The genes are TRBV10-3 and TRBJ2-7; 7 bases align to TRBD2. The clonotype originates from a human donor with alopecia areata. Input material: NKG2D-low CD8+ T cells sorted from blood. CDR3 sequence reads: CAISVGGAGSLYEQYF. For the CDR3, the DNA is TGTGCCATCAGTGTGGGAGGGGCCGGTAGTCTCTACGAGCAGTACTTC.